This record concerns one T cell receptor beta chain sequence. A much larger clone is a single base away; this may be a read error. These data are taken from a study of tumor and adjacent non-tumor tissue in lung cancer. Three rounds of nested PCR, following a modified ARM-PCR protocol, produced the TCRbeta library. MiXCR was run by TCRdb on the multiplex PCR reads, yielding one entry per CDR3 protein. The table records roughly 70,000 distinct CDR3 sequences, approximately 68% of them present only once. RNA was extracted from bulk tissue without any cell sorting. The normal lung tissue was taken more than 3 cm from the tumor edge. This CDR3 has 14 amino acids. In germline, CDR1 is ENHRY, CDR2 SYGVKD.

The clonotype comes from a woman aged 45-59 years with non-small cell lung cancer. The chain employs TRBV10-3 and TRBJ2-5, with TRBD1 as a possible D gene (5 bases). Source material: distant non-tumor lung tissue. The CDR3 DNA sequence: TGTCCCATCAGTGAGGTGCCAGGGTACCAGACCCAGTACTTC. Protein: CPISEVPGYQTQYF.